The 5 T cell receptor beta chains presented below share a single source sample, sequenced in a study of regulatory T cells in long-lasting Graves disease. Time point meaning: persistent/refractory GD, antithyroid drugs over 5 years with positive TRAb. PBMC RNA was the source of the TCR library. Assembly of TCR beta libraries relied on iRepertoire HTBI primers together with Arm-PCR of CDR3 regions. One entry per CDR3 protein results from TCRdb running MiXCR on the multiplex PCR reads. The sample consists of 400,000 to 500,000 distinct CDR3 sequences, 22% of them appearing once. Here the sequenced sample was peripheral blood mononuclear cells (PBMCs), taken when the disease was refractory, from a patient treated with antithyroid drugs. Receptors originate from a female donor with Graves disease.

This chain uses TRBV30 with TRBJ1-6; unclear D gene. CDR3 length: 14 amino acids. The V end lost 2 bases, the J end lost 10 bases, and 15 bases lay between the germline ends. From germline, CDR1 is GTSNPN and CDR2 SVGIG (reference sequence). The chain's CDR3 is CAWSLGTELSPLHF. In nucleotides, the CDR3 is TGTGCCTGGAGTCTAGGTACCGAGTTATCACCCCTCCACTTT.

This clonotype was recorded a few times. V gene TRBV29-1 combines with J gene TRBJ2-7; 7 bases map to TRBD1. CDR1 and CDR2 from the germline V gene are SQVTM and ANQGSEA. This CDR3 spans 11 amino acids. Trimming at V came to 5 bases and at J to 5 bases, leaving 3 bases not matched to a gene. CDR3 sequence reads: CSVKGADEQYF. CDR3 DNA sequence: TGCAGCGTTAAGGGGGCGGACGAGCAGTACTTC.

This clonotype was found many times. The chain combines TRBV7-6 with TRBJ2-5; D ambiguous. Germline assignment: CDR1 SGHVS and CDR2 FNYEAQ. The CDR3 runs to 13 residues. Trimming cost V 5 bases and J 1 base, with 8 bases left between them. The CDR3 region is CASSPRIQETQYF. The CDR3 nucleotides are TGTGCCAGCAGCCCGAGGATCCAAGAGACCCAGTACTTC.

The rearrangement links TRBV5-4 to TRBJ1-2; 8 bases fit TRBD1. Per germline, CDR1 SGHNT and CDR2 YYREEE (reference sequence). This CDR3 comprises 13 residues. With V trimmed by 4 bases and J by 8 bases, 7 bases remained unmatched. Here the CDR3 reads CASSTETGVGYTF. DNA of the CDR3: TGTGCCAGCAGCACAGAGACAGGGGTGGGCTACACCTTC.

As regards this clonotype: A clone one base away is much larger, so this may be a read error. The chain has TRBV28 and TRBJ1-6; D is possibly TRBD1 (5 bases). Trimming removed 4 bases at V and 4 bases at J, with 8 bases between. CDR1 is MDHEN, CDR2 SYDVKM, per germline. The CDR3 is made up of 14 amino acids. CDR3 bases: TGTGCCAGCAGTTGGGGACGGTATAATTCACCCCTCCACTTT. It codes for CASSWGRYNSPLHF.